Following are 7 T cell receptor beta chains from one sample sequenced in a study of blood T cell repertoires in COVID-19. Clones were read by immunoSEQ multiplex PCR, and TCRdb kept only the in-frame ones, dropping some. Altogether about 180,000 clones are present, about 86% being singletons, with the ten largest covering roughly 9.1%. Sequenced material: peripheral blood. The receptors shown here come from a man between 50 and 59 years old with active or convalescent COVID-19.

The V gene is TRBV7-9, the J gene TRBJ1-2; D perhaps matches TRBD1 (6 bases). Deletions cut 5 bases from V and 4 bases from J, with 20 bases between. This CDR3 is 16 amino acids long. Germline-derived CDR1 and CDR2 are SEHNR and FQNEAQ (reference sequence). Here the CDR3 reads CASSLMAVGAFYGYTF. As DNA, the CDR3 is TGTGCCAGCAGCCTAATGGCGGTGGGGGCCTTCTATGGCTACACCTTC.

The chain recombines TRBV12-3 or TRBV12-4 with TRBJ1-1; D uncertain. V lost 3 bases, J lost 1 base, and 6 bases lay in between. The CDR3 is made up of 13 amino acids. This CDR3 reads CASSFTENTEAFF. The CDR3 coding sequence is TGTGCCAGCAGTTTTACAGAGAACACTGAAGCTTTCTTT.

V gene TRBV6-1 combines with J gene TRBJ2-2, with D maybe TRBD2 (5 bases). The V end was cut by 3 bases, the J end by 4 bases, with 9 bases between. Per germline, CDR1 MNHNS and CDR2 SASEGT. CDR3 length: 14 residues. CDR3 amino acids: CASSDWESTGELFF. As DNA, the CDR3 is TGTGCCAGCAGTGATTGGGAGAGCACCGGGGAGCTGTTTTTT.

CDR3 protein: CASRNRDITNYGYTF. The CDR3 region has the DNA TGTGCCAGCAGGAACCGGGACATTACTAACTATGGCTACACCTTC. This sequence joins TRBV28 and TRBJ1-2, with D possibly TRBD1 on 6 matching bases. This CDR3 is 15 amino acids long. Trimming removed 6 bases at V and 0 bases at J, with 14 bases between. Germline CDR1 is MDHEN and CDR2 is SYDVKM.

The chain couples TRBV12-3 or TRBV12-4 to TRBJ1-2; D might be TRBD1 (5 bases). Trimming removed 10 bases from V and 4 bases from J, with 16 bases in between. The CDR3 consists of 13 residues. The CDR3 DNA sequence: TGTGCCACCACCATCGGGGGGGTCTATGGCTACACCTTC. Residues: CATTIGGVYGYTF.

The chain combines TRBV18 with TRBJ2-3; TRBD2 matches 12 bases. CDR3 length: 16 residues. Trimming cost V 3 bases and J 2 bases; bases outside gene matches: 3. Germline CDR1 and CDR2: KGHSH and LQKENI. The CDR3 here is CASSPLAGGSTDTQYF. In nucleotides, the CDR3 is TGTGCCAGCTCACCCCTAGCGGGGGGGTCCACAGATACGCAGTATTTT. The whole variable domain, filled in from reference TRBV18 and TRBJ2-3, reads NAGVMQNPRHLVRRRGQEARLRCSPMKGHSHVYWYRQLPEEGLKFMVYLQKENIIDESGMPKERFSAEFPKEGPSILRIQQVVRGDSAAYFCASSPLAGGSTDTQYFGPGTRLTVL.

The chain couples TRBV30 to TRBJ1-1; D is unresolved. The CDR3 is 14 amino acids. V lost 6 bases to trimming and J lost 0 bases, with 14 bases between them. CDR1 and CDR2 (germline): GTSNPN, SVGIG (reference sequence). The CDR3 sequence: CACHQSSMNTEAFF. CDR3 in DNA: TGTGCCTGCCACCAATCATCTATGAACACTGAAGCTTTCTTT.